The subject of this entry is one TCR beta chain. The antigen remains undetermined. The data are from a study of T cells expressing NK-cell markers. On the study more broadly: Sorted CD3+CD56+NKG2C+, CD3+CD56+NKG2C- and CD3+CD56-NKG2C+ T-cell subsets were beta-chain profiled. Study results and caveats: Similarly, these clonotypes led the CD3+CD56-NKG2C+ fraction as well in a handful of donors. For over five donors, the dominant NKG2C+ clonotypes made up roughly 1.0-8% of their CD8+ T cells.

The CDR3 runs 14 residues. Germline-derived CDR1 and CDR2 are SEHNR and FQNEAQ (reference sequence). UMIs accompanied the 5'RACE template switching by which TCR beta cDNA was made. TCRdb re-analyzed the 5' RACE reads; it lists each CDR3 protein once, without DNA. Its table records 400,000 to 500,000 distinct CDR3 sequences. What was sequenced was blood T cells: a sorted CD56 or NKG2C T cell subset, CD4+ or CD8+ T cells, or bulk PBMC T cells (not recorded which). This receptor was taken from a woman aged 18 to 75 in good health. The J gene is TRBJ1-1, the V gene TRBV7-9. CDR3 loop: CASSPDSPNTEAFF.